This T cell receptor (beta chain) was captured in a study of beta chain features in type 1 diabetes. Regarding the study as a whole: Among patients, naive, central memory and Treg TCRB repertoires appeared more similar than among healthy donors. When VDJ junctions were examined, type 1 diabetes patients showed fewer insertions and more deletions.

The sequenced template was cDNA made from the entire isolated RNA. The table came from immunoSEQ multiplex PCR; TCRdb's copy has only in-frame clones and leaves some out. The sample has 150,000 or so clones; approximately 9.1% are singletons. After removal of 4 bases from V and 5 bases from J, the junction contained 2 bases not matched to a gene. This CDR3 contains 15 residues. In germline, CDR1 is LGHNA, CDR2 YNFKEQ. Comments on this clone: Antigen specificity is unknown.

Sorting of CD4+ naive, central memory, regulatory and stem cell-like memory cells was performed via CD45RO/CCR7/CD25/CD127/CD95/CD27. In all sorted populations, purity surpassed 98%. The receptor comes from a woman in her late teens or twenties in good health. The sequencing input was central memory CD4+ T cells from blood. The chain employs TRBV4-2 and TRBJ2-1; 13 nucleotides align to TRBD2. The CDR3 DNA follows: TGTGCCAGCAGCCCAGGACTAGCGGGAGACAATGAGCAGTTCTTC. This encodes CASSPGLAGDNEQFF.